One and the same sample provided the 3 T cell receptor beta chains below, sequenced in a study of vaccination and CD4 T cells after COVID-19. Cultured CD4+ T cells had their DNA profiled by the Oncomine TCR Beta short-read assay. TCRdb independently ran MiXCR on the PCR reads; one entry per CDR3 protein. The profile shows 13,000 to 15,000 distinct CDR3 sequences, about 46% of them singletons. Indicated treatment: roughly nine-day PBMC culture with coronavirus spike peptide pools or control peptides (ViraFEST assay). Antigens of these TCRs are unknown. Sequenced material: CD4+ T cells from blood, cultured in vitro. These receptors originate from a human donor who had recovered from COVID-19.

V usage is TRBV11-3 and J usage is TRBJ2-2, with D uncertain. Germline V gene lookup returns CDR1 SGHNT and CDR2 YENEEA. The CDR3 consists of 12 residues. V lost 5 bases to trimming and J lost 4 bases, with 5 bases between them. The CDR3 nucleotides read TGTGCCAGCAGCCATCGCACCGGGGAGCTGTTTTTT. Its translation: CASSHRTGELFF.

CDR3 sequence (DNA): TGCAGCGGGGGGCGGGGACACACCGGGGAGCTGTTTTTT. Its translation is CSGGRGHTGELFF. This chain links TRBV29-1 with TRBJ2-2; D possibly matches TRBD1 or TRBD2 (6 bases each). CDR3 length equals 13 residues. From germline, CDR1 is SQVTM and CDR2 ANQGSEA. V was clipped by 7 bases and J by 3 bases, with 12 bases between them.

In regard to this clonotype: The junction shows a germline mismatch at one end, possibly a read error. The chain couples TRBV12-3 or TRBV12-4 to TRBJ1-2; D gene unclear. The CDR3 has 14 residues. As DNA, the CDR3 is TGTGCCAGCAGTTTAGGACACCAAACGGGATACCGGAACTTC. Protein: CASSLGHQTGYRNF.